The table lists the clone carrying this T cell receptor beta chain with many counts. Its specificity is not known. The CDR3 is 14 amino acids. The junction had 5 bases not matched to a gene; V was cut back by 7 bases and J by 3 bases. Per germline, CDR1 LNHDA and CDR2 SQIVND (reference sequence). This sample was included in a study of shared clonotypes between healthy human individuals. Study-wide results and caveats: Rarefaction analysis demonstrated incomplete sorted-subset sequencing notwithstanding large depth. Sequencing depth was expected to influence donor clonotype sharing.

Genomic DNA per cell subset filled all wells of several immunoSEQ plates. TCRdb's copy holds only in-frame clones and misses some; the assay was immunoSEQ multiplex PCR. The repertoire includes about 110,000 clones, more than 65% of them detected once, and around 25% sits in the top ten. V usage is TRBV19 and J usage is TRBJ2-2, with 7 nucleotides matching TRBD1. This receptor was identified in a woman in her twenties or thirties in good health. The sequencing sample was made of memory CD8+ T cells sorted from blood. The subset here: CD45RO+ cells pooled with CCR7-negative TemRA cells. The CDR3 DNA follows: TGTGCCAGTAAATCAGGGACAGACACCGGGGAGCTGTTTTTT. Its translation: CASKSGTDTGELFF. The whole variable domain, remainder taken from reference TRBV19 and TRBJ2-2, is DGGITQSPKYLFRKEGQNVTLSCEQNLNHDAMYWYRQDPGQGLRLIYYSQIVNDFQKGDIAEGYSVSREKKESFPLTVTSAQKNPTAFYLCASKSGTDTGELFFGEGSRLTVL.